The T cell receptor (beta chain) under discussion was sequenced for a study of human T cells and chemical hapten exposure. Across the study: Enrolled patients were predominantly female and had alopecia areata, totalis or universalis.

The time point: pre-sensitization, week 0. Treatment reported: therapeutic diphenylcyclopropenone sensitization with weekly scalp DPC. TCRdb analysed the RACE reads with MiXCR anew, one entry per CDR3 protein. Of 65,000 to 90,000 distinct CDR3 sequences detected, approximately 15% appear once; the ten largest clones hold 4.6%. The TCR comes from a woman between 45 and 60 years old with alopecia areata. Some clones in this sample may be carry-over from other donors' samples. The sample consisted of whole blood, taken in connection with sensitization to the hapten diphenylcyclopropenone (DPC).

The CDR3 nucleotides are TGTGCCAGCAGCTCCCCTTGGGGTGGAGGCTACGAGCAGTACTTC. As protein: CASSSPWGGGYEQYF. The chain carries TRBV5-6 and TRBJ2-7, with a weak D call TRBD2 (5 bases). The germline V and J ends were trimmed by 3 bases and 3 bases, with 16 bases remaining between them. The CDR3 totals 15 residues. Germline loops: CDR1 SGHDT, CDR2 YYEEEE. The full variable domain, completed using reference TRBV5-6 and TRBJ2-7, is DAGVTQSPTHLIKTRGQQVTLRCSPKSGHDTVSWYQQALGQGPQFIFQYYEEEERQRGNFPDRFSGHQFPNYSSELNVNALLLGDSALYLCASSSPWGGGYEQYFGPGTRLTVT.